One and the same sample provided the 19 T cell receptor beta chains below, sequenced in a study of cytomegalovirus exposure and HLA in healthy donors. PCR used 60 Vbeta primers and 13 Jbeta primers. The table came from immunoSEQ multiplex PCR; TCRdb's copy has only in-frame clones and leaves some out. The sample comprises some 160,000 clones, around 77% of which are singletons, and 1.5% to 2% rests with the top ten. Sequenced input: PBMCs. The receptors come from a young woman in good health and CMV-seronegative.

The CDR3 DNA sequence: TGTGCCAGCAAGGTATCGGCTAGCGTTTACAATGAGCAGTTCTTC. It is translated as CASKVSASVYNEQFF. The V call is TRBV6-5, the J call TRBJ2-1; D may be TRBD2 (6 bases). This CDR3 has 15 residues. The V gene's germline CDR1 is MNHEY and CDR2 SVGAGI. Trimming removed 7 bases at V and 4 bases at J, with 17 bases between.

The V and J genes are TRBV30 and TRBJ2-3; TRBD2 matches 14 bases. CDR1 GTSNPN and CDR2 SVGIG come from the germline V gene (reference sequence). The CDR3 contains 17 residues. V gave up 5 bases and J gave up 2 bases; unmatched junction bases: 9. CDR3 DNA: TGTGCCTGGGATACCGGGACTAGCGGGAGCTACACAGATACGCAGTATTTT. It codes for CAWDTGTSGSYTDTQYF. The full variable domain, completed using reference TRBV30 and TRBJ2-3, is SQTIHQWPATLVQPVGSPLSLECTVEGTSNPNLYWYRQAAGRGLQLLFYSVGIGQISSEVPQNLSASRPQDRQFILSSKKLLLSDSGFYLCAWDTGTSGSYTDTQYFGPGTRLTVL.

The CDR3 protein is CSVESGFYEQYF. Written as DNA, the CDR3 is TGCAGCGTTGAGTCCGGTTTCTACGAGCAGTACTTC. The chain uses TRBV29-1 and TRBJ2-5, with no clear D. TRBJ2-7 explains the end of the DNA better; the J call may be wrong. The CDR3 runs 12 residues. CDR1 is SQVTM, CDR2 ANQGSEA, per germline.

The V gene is TRBV28, the J gene TRBJ2-1, with a tentative D call TRBD2 (6 bases). The CDR3 consists of 18 residues. Germline V CDR1 and CDR2: MDHEN, SYDVKM. V lost 7 bases to trimming and J lost 0 bases, with 22 bases between them. The DNA of the CDR3 is TGTGCCAGCAAAGAACTAGCTCCCTCAAAAAGCTCCTACAATGAGCAGTTCTTC. Protein: CASKELAPSKSSYNEQFF. Full variable domain (rest looked up from reference TRBV28 and TRBJ2-1): DVKVTQSSRYLVKRTGEKVFLECVQDMDHENMFWYRQDPGLGLRLIYFSYDVKMKEKGDIPEGYSVSREKKERFSLILESASTNQTSMYLCASKELAPSKSSYNEQFFGPGTRLTVL.

This sequence joins TRBV6-5 and TRBJ1-2; 10 bases align to TRBD1. V gave up 2 bases and J gave up 4 bases; unmatched junction bases: 4. Germline values: CDR1 MNHEY, CDR2 SVGAGI. The CDR3 is 15 amino acids. CDR3 loop: CASSYGGQGTYGYTF. For the CDR3, the DNA is TGTGCCAGCAGTTACGGGGGACAGGGGACCTATGGCTACACCTTC.

The chain combines TRBV19 with TRBJ1-1, with 7 bases lining up with TRBD1. CDR3 length: 13 residues. Germline V CDR1 and CDR2: LNHDA, SQIVND (reference sequence). Losses at the gene ends were 7 bases for V and 11 bases for J; bases not matched to a gene: 13. The DNA for the CDR3 is TGTGCCAGTAACCAATTGAGGGGGCTTGGGGCTTTCTTT. This translates into CASNQLRGLGAFF.

This chain links TRBV4-2 with TRBJ1-2, with D possibly matching TRBD1 (6 bases). V dropped 2 bases and J dropped 5 bases, with 15 bases sitting between them. Germline CDR1 and CDR2: LGHNA and YNFKEQ. There are 15 residues in the CDR3. Here the CDR3 DNA reads TGTGCCAGCAGCCAAAATAAGGACAGAGTTTATGGCTACACCTTC. Translating gives CASSQNKDRVYGYTF.

The chain has TRBV25-1 and TRBJ2-7, with TRBD1 matching 7 bases. The CDR3 totals 13 residues. V was clipped by 10 bases and J by 0 bases; unmatched bases: 6. In germline, CDR1 is MGHDK, CDR2 SYGVNS. The chain's CDR3 is CATSTGSSYEQYF. The CDR3, as DNA: TGTGCCACCTCGACAGGGAGCTCCTACGAGCAGTACTTC.

The gene calls are TRBV5-4 and TRBJ1-4, with D hard to call. The CDR3 length is 12 residues. Trimming took 0 bases from V and 8 from J, leaving 5 bases between them. Germline values: CDR1 SGHNT, CDR2 YYREEE (reference sequence). CDR3 sequence (DNA): TGTGCCAGCAGCTTGGCGGGAGAAAAACTGTTTTTT. Translation gives CASSLAGEKLFF. The variable domain in full, with the rest retrieved from reference TRBV5-4 and TRBJ1-4, is ETGVTQSPTHLIKTRGQQVTLRCSSQSGHNTVSWYQQALGQGPQFIFQYYREEENGRGNFPPRFSGLQFPNYSSELNVNALELDDSALYLCASSLAGEKLFFGSGTQLSVL.

This clone occurred a few times. V gene TRBV7-2 combines with J gene TRBJ1-1, with 7 nucleotides matching TRBD1. Germline CDR1 SGHTA, CDR2 FQGNSA. The V and J ends lost 2 bases and 2 bases, in that order; junction bases with no gene match: 5. The CDR3 loop spans 15 amino acids. CDR3 bases: TGTGCCAGCAGCTTACCGACAGGGCCTAACACTGAAGCTTTCTTT. Encoded protein: CASSLPTGPNTEAFF.

This chain links TRBV19 with TRBJ2-7; perhaps TRBD2 as D (5 bases). V was cut by 6 bases and J by 3 bases, with 21 bases left in between. Germline loops: CDR1 LNHDA, CDR2 SQIVND (reference sequence). This CDR3 is 16 amino acids long. The CDR3 loop is CASSVGRGLRDYEQYF. In DNA, the CDR3 is TGTGCCAGTAGCGTCGGTCGGGGTTTGAGAGACTACGAGCAGTACTTC.

Regarding this clone: In the same sample, other DNA sequences code for this CDR3. The chain employs TRBV14 and TRBJ1-4; D is undetermined. Per the germline V gene, CDR1 is SGHDN and CDR2 is FVKESK. This CDR3 comprises 13 residues. V was cut by 4 bases and J by 2 bases, with 5 bases left in between. The CDR3 spells CASSRATNEKLFF. The CDR3, as DNA: TGTGCCAGCAGCCGGGCGACTAATGAAAAACTGTTTTTT.

V usage is TRBV28 and J usage is TRBJ2-7; 12 nucleotides align to TRBD1. V dropped 8 bases and J dropped 8; count of bases not matched to a gene: 7. CDR3 length: 13 residues. The germline CDR1 and CDR2 sequences are MDHEN and SYDVKM. The CDR3: CASQGTGGAQQYF. CDR3 nucleotide sequence: TGTGCCAGCCAAGGGACAGGGGGCGCCCAGCAGTACTTC.

In the case of this clone: The identical CDR3 is also encoded by other nucleotide sequences in the sample. The chain has TRBV18 and TRBJ2-7; possibly TRBD1 for D (6 bases). The ends were cut back, 3 bases at V and 2 bases at J, with 11 bases in the middle. This CDR3 comprises 14 residues. CDR1 is KGHSH, CDR2 LQKENI, per germline. The CDR3 protein is CASSPGAGAYEQYF. The CDR3 nucleotides read TGTGCCAGCTCACCCGGGGCAGGGGCCTACGAGCAGTACTTC.

V usage is TRBV5-4 and J usage is TRBJ2-5; the match to TRBD1 covers 8 bases. The CDR3 sequence is 15 residues long. Germline assignment: CDR1 SGHNT and CDR2 YYREEE (reference sequence). V lost 7 bases to trimming and J lost 3 bases; unmatched junction nucleotides: 11. In nucleotides, the CDR3 is TGTGCCAGCCACTACACAGGGGGACCCAAAGAGACCCAGTACTTC. Residues: CASHYTGGPKETQYF. The full variable domain, its missing parts supplied by reference TRBV5-4 and TRBJ2-5, is ETGVTQSPTHLIKTRGQQVTLRCSSQSGHNTVSWYQQALGQGPQFIFQYYREEENGRGNFPPRFSGLQFPNYSSELNVNALELDDSALYLCASHYTGGPKETQYFGPGTRLLVL.

The chain has TRBV2 and TRBJ2-3, with a possible D match to TRBD1 (6 bases). From germline, CDR1 is SNHLY and CDR2 FYNNEI. The CDR3 loop spans 16 amino acids. The germline V and J ends were trimmed by 8 bases and 4 bases, with 22 bases remaining between them. CDR3 sequence (DNA): TGTGCCAGCCGGAAGGTTTTGGGCAGGGGAGCAGATACGCAGTATTTT. This encodes CASRKVLGRGADTQYF.

The CDR3 loop reads CASSHRDLSQPQHF. In DNA, the CDR3 is TGTGCCAGCAGCCACAGGGATTTGAGTCAGCCCCAGCATTTT. The chain combines TRBV27 with TRBJ1-5, with D maybe TRBD1 (6 bases). CDR3 length equals 14 residues. The ends were cut back, 6 bases at V and 6 bases at J, with 15 bases in the middle. From germline, CDR1 is MNHEY and CDR2 SMNVEV (reference sequence).

This clone was recorded only once. The chain's CDR3 is CASSLKGQGMNYGYTF. The CDR3 DNA follows: TGCGCCAGCAGCCTAAAAGGACAGGGCATGAACTATGGCTACACCTTC. This chain uses TRBV4-1 with TRBJ1-2; 8 bases align to TRBD1. This CDR3 region has 16 residues. V lost 4 bases to trimming and J lost 2 bases; unmatched junction nucleotides: 9. CDR1 is MGHRA and CDR2 is YSYEKL in the germline V gene.

The rearrangement joins TRBV9 to TRBJ2-1; TRBD2 agrees at 8 bases. The J segment lost 4 bases and the V segment lost 1 base, leaving 4 bases of the junction unmatched. This CDR3 contains 15 residues. Germline CDR1 SGDLS, CDR2 YYNGEE. In nucleotides, the CDR3 is TGTGCCAGCAGCGTATTGATAGCGGGGTACAATGAGCAGTTCTTC. Translated, it gives CASSVLIAGYNEQFF. The complete variable domain, with remaining parts taken from reference TRBV9 and TRBJ2-1, reads DSGVTQTPKHLITATGQRVTLRCSPRSGDLSVYWYQQSLDQGLQFLIQYYNGEERAKGNILERFSAQQFPDLHSELNLSSLELGDSALYFCASSVLIAGYNEQFFGPGTRLTVL.